Below, 18 T cell receptor beta chains from the same sample are listed, as sequenced in a study of blood T cell repertoires in COVID-19. Sequencing used immunoSEQ multiplex PCR; TCRdb keeps in-frame clones, though not all of them. This table holds about 100,000 clones, 90% to 95% found once. Input material: peripheral blood. Receptor source: a man in his 60s with acute or convalescent COVID-19.

V gene TRBV6-5 combines with J gene TRBJ1-2; 7 bases align to TRBD1. The junction had 8 bases not matched to a gene; V was cut back by 8 bases and J by 2 bases. CDR1 is MNHEY and CDR2 is SVGAGI in the germline V gene. CDR3 length equals 14 residues. CDR3 in amino acids: CASGEDRWNYGYTF. The DNA for the CDR3 is TGTGCCAGCGGAGAGGACAGGTGGAACTATGGCTACACCTTC.

The chain recombines TRBV9 with TRBJ1-6; TRBD1 agrees at 8 bases. The CDR3 runs to 16 residues. V was pared by 3 bases and J by 9 bases, with 11 bases of the junction left unmatched. Germline CDR1 SGDLS, CDR2 YYNGEE. The CDR3 loop is CASSAQGGGSRSPLHF. The CDR3 nucleotides are TGTGCCAGCAGCGCACAGGGGGGGGGTTCTCGTTCACCCCTCCACTTT.

V and J are TRBV7-9 and TRBJ2-1; D remains unclear. Germline CDR1 and CDR2: SEHNR and FQNEAQ (reference sequence). The CDR3 runs to 14 residues. Trimming shortened V by 4 bases and J by 6 bases, and 13 bases separated the two germline ends. This chain's CDR3 is CASSSTLEANEQFF. CDR3 nucleotide sequence: TGTGCCAGCAGCTCCACCCTTGAGGCCAATGAGCAGTTCTTC.

In DNA, the CDR3 is TGTGCCAGCAGAACGACAGGCGACTTCCACAATCAGCCCCAGCATTTT. It specifies CASRTTGDFHNQPQHF. The genes are TRBV5-8 and TRBJ1-5; D may be TRBD1 (6 bases). The germline V and J ends were trimmed by 5 bases and 3 bases, with 18 bases remaining between them. Germline-derived CDR1 and CDR2 are SGHTS and YDEGEE. The length of the CDR3 is 16 residues.

This chain uses TRBV4-2 with TRBJ2-5; D possibly corresponds to TRBD2 (5 bases). The CDR3 extends over 17 amino acids. V was clipped by 2 bases and J by 2 bases, with 18 bases between them. Germline V CDR1 and CDR2: LGHNA, YNFKEQ. The CDR3 DNA reads as TGTGCCAGCAGCCAAACCCGCTACGGGGATACTCAAGAGACCCAGTACTTC. Translation: CASSQTRYGDTQETQYF.

The V gene is TRBV5-1, the J gene TRBJ2-7; 9 bases line up with TRBD2. Per the germline V gene, CDR1 is SGHRS and CDR2 is YFSETQ. Trimming took 4 bases from V and 4 from J; bases not matched to a gene: 6. The CDR3 runs 14 residues. CDR3 DNA: TGCGCCAGCAGCCTGCGGGAGGGCCAGTACGAGCAGTACTTC. The encoded protein is CASSLREGQYEQYF.

V is TRBV6-5 and J is TRBJ2-5, with 8 bases aligning to TRBD1. The CDR3 has 15 residues. V lost 7 bases to trimming and J lost 2 bases; unmatched junction nucleotides: 9. Germline lookup yields CDR1 MNHEY and CDR2 SVGAGI. CDR3 in DNA: TGTGCCAGCACCGAATCAGACAGGGGACAAGAGACCCAGTACTTC. This translates into CASTESDRGQETQYF.

V usage is TRBV19 and J usage is TRBJ2-2; 10 bases line up with TRBD2. The trim removed 5 bases at V and 0 bases at J, leaving 3 bases unmatched. This CDR3 region has 16 residues. Germline CDR1 and CDR2: LNHDA and SQIVND (reference sequence). CDR3 sequence reads: CASSYLAGANTGELFF. In DNA, the CDR3 is TGTGCCAGTAGTTACCTAGCGGGAGCGAACACCGGGGAGCTGTTTTTT.

This chain's CDR3 is CASSLAFNGKLFF. CDR3 nucleotides: TGTGCCAGCAGCTTGGCCTTTAACGGAAAACTGTTTTTT. The V and J genes are TRBV5-8 and TRBJ1-4, with unresolved D. V was pared by 0 bases and J by 10 bases, with 10 bases between. The CDR3 is made up of 13 amino acids. Germline V gives CDR1 SGHTS, CDR2 YDEGEE.

The rearrangement links TRBV28 to TRBJ2-1; TRBD2 matches 8 bases. V dropped 3 bases and J dropped 8; count of bases not matched to a gene: 3. The CDR3 has 13 amino acids. In germline, CDR1 is MDHEN, CDR2 SYDVKM. This chain's CDR3 is CASSFSSGYEQFF. CDR3 DNA sequence: TGTGCCAGCAGTTTTTCTAGCGGGTATGAGCAGTTCTTC.

The CDR3 DNA follows: TGCGCCAGCAGCCAAGATCGGGGGGCGGCCGGGCCCCAGTACTTC. It specifies CASSQDRGAAGPQYF. The chain carries TRBV4-3 and TRBJ2-5, with D tentatively TRBD2 (7 bases). V was clipped by 0 bases and J by 9 bases, with 17 bases between them. The CDR3 extends over 15 amino acids. Looked up from germline, CDR1 is LGHNA and CDR2 is YSLEER.

The chain is built from TRBV18 and TRBJ2-1, with 7 bases lining up with TRBD2. In germline, CDR1 is KGHSH, CDR2 LQKENI. The CDR3 extends over 17 amino acids. J lost 6 bases, V lost 3 bases, and 14 bases had no gene match. The CDR3 here is CASSPLSAAGAPNEQFF. The DNA for the CDR3 is TGTGCCAGCTCACCCTTGTCGGCTGCGGGAGCCCCCAATGAGCAGTTCTTC.

The gene calls are TRBV4-3 and TRBJ2-3; D call uncertain. The CDR3 length is 15 residues. Trimming shortened V by 2 bases and J by 0 bases, and 9 bases separated the two germline ends. The V gene's germline CDR1 is LGHNA and CDR2 YSLEER. CDR3 sequence: CASSQSHGSTDTQYF. In DNA, the CDR3 is TGCGCCAGCAGCCAATCCCACGGGAGCACAGATACGCAGTATTTT.

The chain couples TRBV5-1 to TRBJ2-3; 12 bases agree with TRBD2. The V gene end was trimmed by 4 bases and the J gene end by 3 bases; junction bases not matched to a gene: 9. Germline loops: CDR1 SGHRS, CDR2 YFSETQ. The CDR3 has 17 residues. The DNA of the CDR3 is TGCGCCAGCAGCGGCATCCCTAGCGGGAGGGCAACAGATACGCAGTATTTT. Its protein is CASSGIPSGRATDTQYF. Based on the CDR3 plus reference TRBV5-1 and TRBJ2-3, the full variable domain is KAGVTQTPRYLIKTRGQQVTLSCSPISGHRSVSWYQQTPGQGLQFLFEYFSETQRNKGNFPGRFSGRQFSNSRSEMNVSTLELGDSALYLCASSGIPSGRATDTQYFGPGTRLTVL.

This clone occurred a few times. This chain links TRBV4-3 with TRBJ1-6; no definite D call. Germline loops: CDR1 LGHNA, CDR2 YSLEER. Between the trimmed V and J ends, which lost 1 base and 14 bases, there was a span of 12 bases. This CDR3 has 13 amino acids. The CDR3 coding sequence is TGCGCCAGCAGCCAAGCAGGTGCTGGAACCCTCCACTTT. Protein: CASSQAGAGTLHF.

The rearrangement uses TRBV7-9 and TRBJ2-2; TRBD1 matches at 8 bases. The germline V gene encodes CDR1 SEHNR and CDR2 FQNEAQ (reference sequence). Trimming removed 5 bases from V and 4 bases from J; junction bases left unmatched: 9. This CDR3 contains 16 residues. The DNA for the CDR3 is TGTGCCAGCAGCCTGGCGCAGGGGGCGATCACCGGGGAGCTGTTTTTT. Protein product: CASSLAQGAITGELFF.

This clone has a handful of counts. The chain links TRBV4-1 to TRBJ2-3; 10 positions match TRBD2. This CDR3 comprises 17 residues. Germline values: CDR1 MGHRA, CDR2 YSYEKL. J lost 3 bases, V lost 1 base, and 7 bases had no gene match. CDR3 sequence: CASSQGSASGSTDTQYF. The CDR3 DNA reads TGCGCCAGCAGCCAAGGGAGCGCTAGCGGGAGTACAGATACGCAGTATTTT.

This chain connects TRBV6-4 to TRBJ2-1; D gene uncertain. V dropped 2 bases and J dropped 7 bases, with 9 bases sitting between them. The CDR3 length is 13 residues. The germline V gene encodes CDR1 MRHNA and CDR2 SNTAGT. The CDR3: CASSDGVRNEQFF. CDR3 nucleotide sequence: TGTGCCAGCAGTGACGGCGTGAGGAATGAGCAGTTCTTC.